This T cell receptor beta chain was recorded in a study of OX40 agonist ivuxolimab in advanced cancers. Concerning the study at large: Ivuxolimab was a fully human IgG2 agonistic monoclonal antibody targeting the costimulatory receptor OX40 (CD134). Intravenous ivuxolimab was administered to patients every 2 weeks at six dose levels: 0.01, 0.1, 0.3, 1.5, 3 and 10 mg/kg. Of the roughly 51 dose-escalation patients, hepatocellular carcinoma was present in about 20, melanoma in roughly 15, renal cell carcinoma in 9 and head and neck cancer in 9. In the dose-escalation cohort, 65% to 85% of patients were male, and the mean age was 60 years with a range of roughly 23 to 79. Patients were allowed to have had prior anti-PD-1, anti-PD-L1 or anti-CTLA-4 therapy, and approximately 40% of the dose-escalation patients had previously received checkpoint inhibitors. Partial responses were achieved by three dose-escalation patients, of whom one had hepatocellular carcinoma and two had cutaneous melanoma. Peripheral TCRbeta sequencing was intended to test whether TCR sequence diversity was altered and clonal T-cell expansion was caused by ivuxolimab. The paper describes the monotherapy dose-escalation part (N ≈ 52 patients) of the phase I trial of ivuxolimab. What the authors observed across the whole study: The antigen specificity of the clonally expanded peripheral T cells was not determined. In the 0.1-3.0 mg/kg groups, partial responders were among the patients with the lowest normalized peripheral clonal expansion, particularly in CD8+ T cells. At doses from 0.1 to 3.0 mg/kg, clonal expansion was seen in both CD4+ and CD8+ blood T cells between baseline and week 6. Low levels of normalized T-cell clonal expansion were also seen in some nonresponding patients. After ivuxolimab, CD8+ T cells had more expanded clones than CD4+ T cells on average.

The trial excluded patients who had a history of autoimmune disease or were on systemic immunosuppression. Peripheral blood for TCR sequencing was collected from all dose cohorts at baseline, on cycle 4 day 1, and on cycle 7 day 1. Samples came from an open-label, multicenter, first-in-human phase I dose-escalation trial of ivuxolimab. Adults with locally advanced or metastatic head and neck squamous cell, hepatocellular, melanoma or renal cell carcinoma were enrolled in the trial. Before TCR sequencing, CD4+ T cells and CD8+ T cells from peripheral blood were sorted into separate populations. Genomic DNA was extracted from sorted cells for sequencing of the TCRbeta CDR3 region. TCRbeta CDR3 regions were sequenced using the immunoSEQ Assay. This is the immuneACCESS table as TCRdb keeps it, with only in-frame sequences that have V and J called. A part of the clones is gone; compared with another copy, unresolved V genes explain less than half, and the rest is unexplained. The sample records 75,000 to 80,000 clones, more than 65% of which are singletons. The ten largest make up 3.5% to 6% of the sample.

V is trimmed back by 6 bases and J by 5 bases, and the junction contains 11 bases that no gene match accounts for. The germline V gene specifies SGHRS as CDR1 and YFSETQ as CDR2. The CDR3 runs 15 amino acids, cysteine and phenylalanine included. Only CDR3 DNA is held: 45 bases, read in frame from base 1. Note on this clone: The antigen it recognizes is unknown. No base quality values were provided; no much bigger clone lies one nucleotide off.

The sample was CD4+ or CD8+ T cells sorted from blood, taken in a trial of the OX40 agonist ivuxolimab. The sequence joins TRBV5-1 to TRBJ2-1, and 7 junction bases match TRBD2. This TCR derives from an adult with an advanced solid tumor such as melanoma, head and neck, liver or kidney cancer. The nucleotides read TGCGCCAGCACCTTAGCGGGCCTAAGTCACAATGAGCAGTTCTTC. Its protein is CASTLAGLSHNEQFF.